Listed below are T cell receptor beta chains from one sample, sequenced in a study of Ad26.COV2.S vaccination and SARS-CoV-2 variants. The repertoire was sequenced with immunoSEQ multiplex PCR; TCRdb's copy has only in-frame clones and lacks some. Found here are about 330,000 clones, roughly 88% of them singletons; the top ten hold around 5.5%. Specimen: peripheral blood, collected in a trial of Ad26.COV2.S vaccine versus placebo. Receptors originate from a person aged 18-65 years who received the Ad26.COV2.S COVID-19 vaccine or a placebo. The CDR3 runs from the conserved cysteine through the conserved F or W. The D gene is left open where the match is weak. A clone size is listed for some rows: how often the clone was seen (once, few, many), or a class if it is expanded.

J gene,clone size,D gene,V gene,CDR3 protein,CDR3 DNA
TRBJ2-5,-,-,TRBV3-1/TRBV3-2,CASSTGPPLAETQYF,TGTGCCAGCAGCACCGGGCCCCCACTCGCGGAGACCCAGTACTTC
TRBJ2-6,-,-,TRBV7-3,CASSLTSWGDGVSGANVLTF,TGTGCCAGCAGCTTAACGAGTTGGGGGGATGGTGTCTCTGGGGCCAACGTCCTGACTTTC
TRBJ1-5,-,-,TRBV2,CASSGQGPWGQPQHF,TGTGCCAGCAGTGGGCAGGGGCCTTGGGGTCAGCCCCAGCATTTT
TRBJ2-2,once,-,TRBV2,CASRAESTGELFF,TGTGCCAGCAGGGCAGAGAGCACCGGGGAGCTGTTTTTT
TRBJ2-2,-,TRBD2,TRBV2,CASSPDFITSGINTGELFF,TGTGCCAGCAGTCCGGACTTCATAACTAGCGGGATCAACACCGGGGAGCTGTTTTTT
TRBJ1-1,-,-,TRBV18,CASSPPSRGQNTEAFF,TGTGCCAGCTCACCACCAAGCCGCGGACAGAACACTGAAGCTTTCTTT
TRBJ1-2,-,-,TRBV30,CAWSITGTDVSW,TGTGCCTGGAGTATCACCGGGACGGATGTATCTTGG
TRBJ1-4,-,-,TRBV11-3,CASSASGRLVMGEIEKLFF,TGTGCCAGCAGCGCATCGGGACGCCTCGTTATGGGGGAGATCGAAAAACTGTTTTTT
TRBJ1-2,-,-,TRBV9,CASSVFLSPPYGYTF,TGTGCCAGCAGCGTATTCCTATCTCCCCCCTATGGCTACACCTTC
TRBJ1-4,-,-,TRBV7-9,CASSSGLNEKLFF,TGTGCCAGCAGCTCCGGTCTGAATGAAAAACTGTTTTTT
TRBJ1-1,-,-,TRBV29-1,CSVEGTTYTEAFF,TGCAGCGTTGAAGGGACCACATACACTGAAGCTTTCTTT
TRBJ1-1,-,-,TRBV28,CASSLWSGDMNTEAFF,TGTGCCAGCAGTTTATGGTCAGGAGATATGAACACTGAAGCTTTCTTT
TRBJ2-3,once,TRBD2,TRBV2,CASSDAGGISDTQYF,TGTGCCAGCAGCGACGCGGGGGGGATTTCAGATACGCAGTATTTT
TRBJ2-1,-,-,TRBV4-3,CASGYLDNEQFF,TGCGCCAGCGGTTACTTAGACAATGAGCAGTTCTTC
TRBJ1-3,few,-,TRBV5-1,CASSPGGPSNTIYF,TGCGCCAGCAGCCCTGGGGGGCCGTCAAACACCATATATTTT
TRBJ1-2,-,TRBD1,TRBV12-3/TRBV12-4,CASSRDRAAGYTF,TGTGCCAGCAGCCGGGACAGGGCGGCTGGCTACACCTTC
TRBJ2-7,-,-,TRBV5-6,CASSLVTRDIYEQYF,TGTGCCAGCAGCTTGGTCACCCGGGATATCTACGAGCAGTACTTC
TRBJ1-2,-,-,TRBV6-2/TRBV6-3,CASSLRGRGYGYTF,TGTGCCAGCAGTCTACGGGGGCGAGGGTATGGCTACACCTTC
TRBJ2-2,-,TRBD2,TRBV27,CASSFSGAGNTGELFF,TGTGCCAGCAGTTTCAGCGGGGCAGGGAACACCGGGGAGCTGTTTTTT
TRBJ2-2,-,TRBD2,TRBV19,CASSPRTSGTGELFF,TGTGCCAGTAGTCCTCGGACTAGCGGGACCGGGGAGCTGTTTTTT
TRBJ2-7,-,TRBD2,TRBV29-1,CSALTSGGKNEQYF,TGCAGCGCATTGACTAGCGGGGGGAAGAACGAGCAGTACTTC
TRBJ2-7,-,TRBD1,TRBV9,CASSAGTGVFYEQYF,TGTGCCAGCAGCGCCGGGACAGGGGTTTTCTACGAGCAGTACTTC
TRBJ2-1,-,TRBD1,TRBV2,CASSEGQGDYNEQFF,TGTGCCAGCAGTGAAGGGCAGGGGGATTACAATGAGCAGTTCTTC
TRBJ1-2,-,-,TRBV29-1,CSVETLGQGYTF,TGCAGCGTTGAAACTCTGGGGCAGGGCTACACCTTC
TRBJ2-6,-,-,TRBV19,CASSIAGPGANVLTF,TGTGCCAGTAGTATCGCAGGGCCCGGGGCCAACGTCCTGACTTTC
TRBJ1-2,once,-,TRBV10-3,CAITVNIGVRNSYGYTF,TGTGCCATCACTGTGAATATTGGGGTCAGAAACTCCTATGGCTACACCTTC
TRBJ2-7,few,-,TRBV28,CASSSFYEQYF,TGTGCCAGCAGCTCTTTCTACGAGCAGTACTTC
TRBJ2-5,-,-,TRBV18,CASSPPVPQETQYF,TGTGCCAGCTCACCACCGGTACCTCAAGAGACCCAGTACTTC
TRBJ2-5,once,TRBD1,TRBV19,CATQDRADPGETQYF,TGTGCCACTCAGGACAGGGCCGATCCAGGGGAGACCCAGTACTTC
TRBJ1-1,few,-,TRBV5-1,CASSWLKDSPNTEAFF,TGCGCCAGCAGCTGGTTAAAGGACAGTCCGAACACTGAAGCTTTCTTT
TRBJ1-2,-,-,TRBV3-1/TRBV3-2,CASSQGVGPWGRYTF,TGTGCCAGCAGCCAAGGCGTCGGGCCTTGGGGGAGGTACACCTTC
TRBJ1-2,-,TRBD1,TRBV18,CASSPPRGGGDGYTF,TGTGCCAGCTCACCCCCCCGAGGAGGGGGCGACGGCTACACCTTC